The T cell receptor beta chain under discussion was sequenced for a study of post-analysis software for immune sequencing data. This CDR3 spans 15 amino acids. CDR1 is SGHAT and CDR2 is FQDESV in the germline V gene (reference sequence). Broader study findings: Controls had significantly higher normalized Chao1 diversity than multiple sclerosis patients. TRBV5-6, TRBV5-1 and TRBV20-1 were among roughly 5 TRBV segments more frequent in patients than controls.

This clonotype came up a few times. As yet, its antigen is unknown. Carried by the TCR beta cDNA libraries were unique molecular identifiers. In TCRdb, the PCR reads were re-called with MiXCR into one record per CDR3 protein. The sample includes about 430,000 distinct CDR3 sequences, 30% to 40% of them seen just once. J is TRBJ2-5 and V is TRBV11-1; maybe TRBD1 (7 bases). The DNA end lines up better with TRBJ2-7; the J call may be wrong. The sequence was obtained from a girl aged 2-10 years with multiple sclerosis. Specimen: blood. As DNA, the CDR3 is TGTGCCAGCAGCTTACCCCTGCAGGGGGGCTACGAGCAGTACTTC. This sequence encodes CASSLPLQGGYEQYF.